These T cell receptor beta chains were read from a single sample in a study of T cells in Graves' hyperthyroidism and ophthalmopathy. TCRdb redid the calling of the multiplex PCR reads with MiXCR, one entry per CDR3 protein. The sample consists of 400,000 to 600,000 distinct CDR3 sequences, about 15% of them appearing once. The material sequenced was blood. The receptors stem from a young woman with Graves' ophthalmopathy. The CDR3 runs from the conserved cysteine through the conserved F or W.

v_call	j_call	cdr3_aa
TRBV7-8	TRBJ2-1	CASSPSGGSPSQFF
TRBV12-3/TRBV12-4	TRBJ2-7	CASRKDSAAYYEQYF
TRBV2	TRBJ2-5	CASSGTTGGEDGETQYF
TRBV19	TRBJ2-7	CASKPTGSSYEQYF
TRBV9	TRBJ2-3	CASSAPLTWGSDTQYF
TRBV5-1	TRBJ1-2	CASSLEEGLGYGYTF
TRBV4-1	TRBJ2-5	CASSQEGGDQYF
TRBV6-2/TRBV6-3	TRBJ1-3	CASRDSYSGNTIYF
TRBV30	TRBJ2-7	CAWSPSGMSLAYEQYF
TRBV3-1	TRBJ2-3	CASSLFKGDTQYF
TRBV6-1	TRBJ2-1	CASSTHSGGSYNEQFF
TRBV20-1	TRBJ2-1	CSASRAGYNEQFF
TRBV30	TRBJ2-3	CAWSVRGADTQYF
TRBV2	TRBJ2-1	CASATRTGVVPRYNEQFF
TRBV5-1	TRBJ2-7	CASSGPDGSYEQYF
TRBV12-3/TRBV12-4	TRBJ1-4	CASRRGTNEKLFF
TRBV30	TRBJ1-6	CAWNRGRRDSPLHF
TRBV29-1	TRBJ2-7	CSVEDGGASYEQYF
TRBV24-1	TRBJ2-1	CATSDGTGNLYNEQFF
TRBV6-2/TRBV6-3	TRBJ2-2	CASSYLSGPGELFF
TRBV29-1	TRBJ2-7	CSVEGQGSHEQYF
TRBV4-1	TRBJ2-2	CASSQVQGYPGELFF
TRBV20-1	TRBJ2-1	CSADGRSLEQFF
TRBV11-2	TRBJ2-1	CASSLEPSGNNEQFF
TRBV5-4	TRBJ2-7	CASSLGLAGATYEQYF
TRBV27	TRBJ2-1	CASSLSYRGNEQFF
TRBV18	TRBJ1-1	CASSPSAILNTEAFF
TRBV9	TRBJ1-6	CASSPLETEYNSPLHF
TRBV18	TRBJ2-3	CASSPGSRTTDTQYF
TRBV29-1	TRBJ1-1	CSVSDMNTEAFF
TRBV6-2/TRBV6-3	TRBJ2-1	CASSYAGGSYNEQFF
TRBV12-3/TRBV12-4	TRBJ1-5	CASSRTGGGQPQHF
TRBV19	TRBJ1-2	CASSIRGPSNYGYTF
TRBV5-1	TRBJ2-2	CASKDRVGTGELFF
TRBV10-3	TRBJ2-1	CAISSSGRVDEQFF
TRBV6-1	TRBJ2-3	CASSDHRGDTQYF
TRBV29-1	TRBJ1-1	CSVEAWTGATLQAFF
TRBV28	TRBJ1-2	CASSQDLHGYTF
TRBV20-1	TRBJ2-1	CSASPDPTSSHKQFF
TRBV28	TRBJ1-4	CASSSHGMEDEKLFF
TRBV6-1	TRBJ1-1	CASTTFRWDTEAFF
TRBV27	TRBJ1-1	CASRATGGWTEAFF
TRBV28	TRBJ1-2	CASSLEGEGYTF
TRBV3-1	TRBJ2-7	CASMSRTGHGEQYF
TRBV6-1	TRBJ2-1	CASSYSGPRNEQFF
TRBV28	TRBJ1-6	CASSRGQGYNSPLHF
TRBV12-3/TRBV12-4	TRBJ2-1	CASSSGTSREQFF
TRBV18	TRBJ2-1	CASSPSGGRSYNEQFF
TRBV5-1	TRBJ2-5	CATDRGQIRCYF
TRBV6-5	TRBJ2-7	CASSYITGYLGEQYF
TRBV27	TRBJ2-3	CASSEHHTDTQYF
TRBV12-5	TRBJ2-3	CASTSGFTDTQYF
TRBV28	TRBJ1-1	CASSLSLRGNTEAFF
TRBV2	TRBJ1-6	CASSQDEAYNSPLHF
TRBV7-2	TRBJ2-1	CASSSRTGHKTGGGYNEQFF
TRBV6-2/TRBV6-3	TRBJ2-7	CASRDPGQTARREQYF
TRBV10-2	TRBJ1-2	CASSESTGSLGYTF
TRBV7-2	TRBJ1-2	CASSFDRRSYTF
TRBV6-2/TRBV6-3	TRBJ2-4	CASSYLQQNIQYF
TRBV5-1	TRBJ2-1	CASSYSSGSVEQFF